A selection of T cell receptor beta chains follows, all from one sample in a study of tumor-infiltrating lymphocytes in primary liver carcinoma. TCRdb reprocessed the multiplex PCR reads with MiXCR, giving one entry per CDR3 protein. The sample yields fewer than 400,000 distinct CDR3 sequences, more than 55% seen once. The sequencing input was peripheral blood. All receptors come from a woman aged 25 to 39 with primary liver carcinoma and hepatitis B virus infection. The CDR3 runs from the conserved cysteine through the conserved F or W.

TRBJ2-2 | TRBV5-1 | CASSLGPNTGELFF
TRBJ1-5 | TRBV6-1 | CASSEGALGLRPNQPQHF
TRBJ1-5 | TRBV12-3/TRBV12-4 | CASTGGGGQPQHF
TRBJ2-1 | TRBV11-2 | CASTRPPWDEQFF
TRBJ2-1 | TRBV6-2/TRBV6-3 | CASSPGLAGGGEQFF
TRBJ2-5 | TRBV6-5 | CASRLLAGEGETQYF
TRBJ1-2 | TRBV7-8 | CASSLLDRGGYGYTF
TRBJ2-7 | TRBV29-1 | CSVGGAQWYEQYF
TRBJ2-3 | TRBV5-4 | CASSWRQGSTDTQYF
TRBJ2-5 | TRBV5-4 | CASSSGLTQETQYF
TRBJ2-5 | TRBV29-1 | CCAGTGRDTQYF
TRBJ2-5 | TRBV27 | CASSFRGETQYF
TRBJ2-7 | TRBV30 | CAWSVQDYEQYF
TRBJ2-5 | TRBV30 | CAWATGEGETQYF
TRBJ2-1 | TRBV6-6 | CASSYSLTGGPNEQFF
TRBJ2-3 | TRBV6-6 | CASTASGVNADTQYF
TRBJ2-6 | TRBV6-2/TRBV6-3 | CASTYQGAGANVLTF
TRBJ2-3 | TRBV7-4 | CASSLGLAGVLVTQYF
TRBJ1-5 | TRBV5-6 | CASSLWRGSALSNQPQHF
TRBJ2-1 | TRBV11-3 | CASRGLVGVSNEQFF
TRBJ2-1 | TRBV11-2 | CASSDYNEQFF
TRBJ2-3 | TRBV11-3 | CANSFEGARTQYF
TRBJ2-7 | TRBV28 | CASSPGALEQYF
TRBJ1-1 | TRBV11-2 | CASSFNGSLNTEAFF
TRBJ2-5 | TRBV29-1 | CIGLRYPQKETQYF
TRBJ2-7 | TRBV6-1 | CASTAGTTNYEQYF
TRBJ2-1 | TRBV29-1 | CSVEEGGPHNEQFF
TRBJ1-5 | TRBV7-8 | CASSLDLGGNQPQHF
TRBJ2-1 | TRBV11-1 | CASINQGQGTDEQFF
TRBJ2-7 | TRBV29-1 | CGVAGTAYEQYF
TRBJ2-2 | TRBV13 | CASGGLKTGELFF
TRBJ1-2 | TRBV4-3 | CASSQAMNGQGDYGYTF
TRBJ2-2 | TRBV6-2/TRBV6-3 | CATSDSDTGELFF
TRBJ2-5 | TRBV12-3/TRBV12-4 | CASSSRQEGETQYF
TRBJ2-1 | TRBV6-5 | CASRKGGTSGNEQFF
TRBJ2-7 | TRBV13 | CASSPRATSGVAYEQYF
TRBJ2-2 | TRBV6-1 | CASTGGGRAGELFF
TRBJ1-1 | TRBV4-1 | CASSPPGTREAFF
TRBJ2-7 | TRBV29-1 | CNVEVQDPFYEQYF
TRBJ1-1 | TRBV6-5 | CASRTGQGYTEAFF
TRBJ2-5 | TRBV4-1 | CASSQKKGSDRGKETQYF
TRBJ2-2 | TRBV6-2/TRBV6-3 | CASSPSMGQGQANTVELFF
TRBJ2-3 | TRBV6-5 | CASSYGGVTDTQYF
TRBJ2-4 | TRBV4-2 | CASSLGATGQNIQYF
TRBJ1-1 | TRBV30 | CAWTVWLHTEAFF
TRBJ2-3 | TRBV30 | CAWRLTGLSTQYF
TRBJ1-4 | TRBV4-1 | CASSQYSGNEKLFF
TRBJ1-2 | TRBV5-4 | CASSRQGGGYTF
TRBJ1-4 | TRBV10-3 | CAIRGDSPTTNEKLFF
TRBJ2-3 | TRBV11-2 | CASSPFLGQVKDTQYF
TRBJ2-7 | TRBV6-5 | CASSYGGEQYF
TRBJ2-7 | TRBV10-3 | CAISPPLSYEQYF
TRBJ1-4 | TRBV12-3/TRBV12-4 | CASSKTGQGEKLFF
TRBJ1-5 | TRBV6-1 | CASGLGTGLPGSSQPQHF
TRBJ2-1 | TRBV4-1 | CASSQISGGVIYNEQFF